This TCR beta chain was captured in a study of blood T cells in healthy people across ages. Sample-barcoded 5' priming and a J-beta primer mix drove a second PCR of roughly 6 to 12 cycles. TCRdb called the 5' RACE reads again in MiXCR, with one record for every CDR3 protein. This sample yields 700,000 to 950,000 distinct CDR3 sequences, of which roughly 64% are seen a single time; approximately 20% belongs to the top ten. With 0 bases removed from V and 1 base from J, the gap between germline ends came to 9 bases. This CDR3 is 15 amino acids long. The germline V gene has CDR1 LGHDT and CDR2 YNNKEL (reference sequence).

The sequence was obtained from a young man in good health. V is TRBV3-1 and J is TRBJ2-5; no firm D call. Sequencing was carried out using blood. The CDR3 nucleotides are TGTGCCAGCAGCCAAGATTGGGCCCGCCAAGAGACCCAGTACTTC. This codes for CASSQDWARQETQYF.